Detailed here is one T cell receptor beta chain. Its antigen is not known. Germline CDR1 is KGHSH and CDR2 is LQKENI. This CDR3 is 16 amino acids long. The junction had 7 bases not matched to a gene; V was cut back by 2 bases and J by 4 bases. For TCRbeta, the library was prepared with unique molecular identifiers. TCRdb ran MiXCR on the PCR reads and lists one entry per CDR3 protein. The table records 400,000 to 450,000 distinct CDR3 sequences, 43% of them present only once. This sample stems from a study of T-cell reconstitution after alpha-beta-depleted transplantation in children. Regarding the study as a whole: It was surviving recipient T cells and thymic progenitors that gave some patients high TCRbeta diversity at day 60. Newly produced T cells mostly provided counts and TCRbeta diversity after one year, as hyperexpanded clones declined. Expanded clones from the graft, numbering several hundred, reportedly supplied alpha-beta T cells about two months after transplant.

The gene calls are TRBV18 and TRBJ2-7, with 11 bases fitting TRBD2. This TCR was recovered from a girl aged 2 to 9 with aplastic anemia, due to receive a stem cell transplant. This specimen was PBMCs, taken before TCRalphabeta/CD19-depleted stem cell transplant. The CDR3 bases are TGTGCCAGCTCACCAGGACTAGCGGGCTTAGGGTACGAGCAGTACTTC. Residues: CASSPGLAGLGYEQYF.